This TCR beta chain was observed in a study of multiple sclerosis patients with progressive multifocal leukoencephalopathy. Assay: immunoSEQ multiplex PCR; the TCRdb copy retains only in-frame clones and omits some. This table has around 30,000 clones, 90% appearing once. Study-wide points: Expanded clones at PML onset predated and persisted through natalizumab therapy.

The sample holds a few counts of this clone. Its target is unknown. Other DNA sequences in the sample encode the same CDR3. The V end lost 0 bases, the J end lost 1 base, and 6 bases lay between the germline ends. This CDR3 spans 14 amino acids. In germline, CDR1 is SEHNR, CDR2 FQNEAQ (reference sequence). Regarding time point: about 13 months of natalizumab therapy. The V gene is TRBV7-9, the J gene TRBJ2-5; D not certain. Material: PBMCs, obtained from a patient treated with natalizumab. The TCR was taken from a human donor with multiple sclerosis. CDR3 amino acids: CASSLALGQETQYF. The CDR3 nucleotides read TGTGCCAGCAGCTTAGCATTGGGCCAAGAGACCCAGTACTTC.